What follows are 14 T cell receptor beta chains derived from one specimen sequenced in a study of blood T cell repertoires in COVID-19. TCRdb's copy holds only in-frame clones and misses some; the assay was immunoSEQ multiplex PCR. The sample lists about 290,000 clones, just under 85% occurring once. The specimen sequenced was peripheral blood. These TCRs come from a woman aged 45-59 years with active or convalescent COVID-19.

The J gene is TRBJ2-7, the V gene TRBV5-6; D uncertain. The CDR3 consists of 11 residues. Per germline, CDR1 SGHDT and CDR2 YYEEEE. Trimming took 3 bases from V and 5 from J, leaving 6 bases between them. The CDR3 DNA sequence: TGTGCCAGCAGCTACCGGGACGAGCAGTACTTC. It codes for CASSYRDEQYF.

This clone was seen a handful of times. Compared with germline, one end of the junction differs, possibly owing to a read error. The CDR3 spells CASNQLAGVPTGELFF. The CDR3 DNA is TGCGCCAGCAACCAACTAGCGGGAGTCCCCACCGGGGAGCTGTTTTTT. V is TRBV4-1 and J is TRBJ2-2; 11 bases are a match to TRBD2. The length of the CDR3 is 16 residues. Germline-derived CDR1 and CDR2 are MGHRA and YSYEKL.

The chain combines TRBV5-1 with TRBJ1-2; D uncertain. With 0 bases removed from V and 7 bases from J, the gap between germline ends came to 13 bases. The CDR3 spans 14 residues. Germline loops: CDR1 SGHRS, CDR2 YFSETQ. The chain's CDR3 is CASSLDGPAGGYTF. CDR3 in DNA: TGCGCCAGCAGCTTGGATGGCCCGGCGGGTGGCTACACCTTC.

The chain's CDR3 is CASSPTVEGAISRGYTF. Written as DNA, the CDR3 is TGTGCCAGCTCACCAACCGTGGAAGGGGCGATTTCCAGGGGCTACACCTTC. This chain joins TRBV18 and TRBJ1-2; D might be TRBD1 (5 bases). The CDR3 is made up of 17 amino acids. Germline V lookup: CDR1 KGHSH, CDR2 LQKENI. V dropped 2 bases and J dropped 8 bases, with 24 bases sitting between them.

DNA for the CDR3: TGTGCCAGCAGCCCGGGACAGGGAGTTTACAATGAGCAGTTCTTC. Translating it yields CASSPGQGVYNEQFF. The chain joins TRBV11-1 to TRBJ2-1, with 9 bases lining up with TRBD1. Germline V gene sequence: CDR1 SGHAT, CDR2 FQDESV (reference sequence). Losses at the gene ends were 5 bases for V and 4 bases for J; bases not matched to a gene: 6. The CDR3 contains 15 residues.

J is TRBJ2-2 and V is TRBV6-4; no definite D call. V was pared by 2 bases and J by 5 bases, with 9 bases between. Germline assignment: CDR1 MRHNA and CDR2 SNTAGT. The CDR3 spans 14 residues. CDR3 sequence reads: CASSDHGGTGELFF. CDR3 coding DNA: TGTGCCAGCAGTGACCACGGTGGTACCGGGGAGCTGTTTTTT.

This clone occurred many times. Here the CDR3 DNA reads TGCGCCAGCAGCCACACTAGCGGGAGGGCCCCGACCGGGGAGCTGTTTTTT. As protein: CASSHTSGRAPTGELFF. This chain connects TRBV4-1 to TRBJ2-2; the match to TRBD2 covers 13 bases. Germline V gene lookup returns CDR1 MGHRA and CDR2 YSYEKL. The V segment lost 3 bases and the J segment 5 bases; nucleotides outside the gene matches: 6. This CDR3 comprises 17 residues.

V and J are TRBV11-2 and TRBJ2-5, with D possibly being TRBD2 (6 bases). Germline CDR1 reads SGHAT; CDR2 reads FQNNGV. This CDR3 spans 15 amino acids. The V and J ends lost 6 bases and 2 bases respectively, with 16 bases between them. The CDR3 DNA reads TGTGCCAGCAGGCGACCGGGACTTATTCAAGAGACCCAGTACTTC. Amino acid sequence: CASRRPGLIQETQYF.

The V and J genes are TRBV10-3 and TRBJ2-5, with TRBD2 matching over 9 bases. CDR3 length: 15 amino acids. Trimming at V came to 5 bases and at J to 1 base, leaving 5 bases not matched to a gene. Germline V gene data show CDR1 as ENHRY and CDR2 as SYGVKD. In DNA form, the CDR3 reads TGTGCCATCAGTATGACTAGCGGAGTCCAAGAGACCCAGTACTTC. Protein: CAISMTSGVQETQYF.

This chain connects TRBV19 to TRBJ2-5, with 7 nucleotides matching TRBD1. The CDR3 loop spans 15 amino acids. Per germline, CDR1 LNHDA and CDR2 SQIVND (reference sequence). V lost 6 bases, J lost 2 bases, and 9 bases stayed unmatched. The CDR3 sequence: CASRSPGRGQETQYF. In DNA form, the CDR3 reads TGTGCCAGTAGGTCCCCCGGCAGGGGGCAAGAGACCCAGTACTTC.

The CDR3 DNA reads TGTGCCAGCAGCTTAGTTGCGGTCGCAAATTCACCCCTCCACTTT. Translation gives CASSLVAVANSPLHF. The rearrangement links TRBV7-2 to TRBJ1-6; no clear D. V gave up 1 base and J gave up 7 bases, with 11 bases separating them. Germline CDR1 SGHTA, CDR2 FQGNSA. The CDR3 spans 15 residues. The complete variable domain, with remaining parts taken from reference TRBV7-2 and TRBJ1-6, reads GAGVSQSPSNKVTEKGKDVELRCDPISGHTALYWYRQSLGQGLEFLIYFQGNSAPDKSGLPSDRFSAERTGGSVSTLTIQRTQQEDSAVYLCASSLVAVANSPLHFGNGTRLTVT.

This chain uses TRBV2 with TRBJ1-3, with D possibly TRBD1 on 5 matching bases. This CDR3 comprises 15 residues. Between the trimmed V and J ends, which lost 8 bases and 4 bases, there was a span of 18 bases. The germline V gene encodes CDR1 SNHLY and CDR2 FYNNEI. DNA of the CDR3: TGTGCCAGCTCGCCGGAGGGGACTACCGGAAACACCATATATTTT. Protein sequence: CASSPEGTTGNTIYF.

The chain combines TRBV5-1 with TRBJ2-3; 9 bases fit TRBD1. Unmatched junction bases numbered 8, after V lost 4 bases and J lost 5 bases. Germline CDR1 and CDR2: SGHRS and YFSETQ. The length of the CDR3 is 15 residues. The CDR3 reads CASSNGQGKLDTQYF. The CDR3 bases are TGCGCCAGCAGCAACGGACAGGGGAAATTAGATACGCAGTATTTT.

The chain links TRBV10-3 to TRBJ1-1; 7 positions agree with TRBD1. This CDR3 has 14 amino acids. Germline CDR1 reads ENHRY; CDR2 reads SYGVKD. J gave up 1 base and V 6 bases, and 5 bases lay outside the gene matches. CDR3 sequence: CAIREDRWNTEAFF. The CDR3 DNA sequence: TGTGCCATCAGGGAGGACAGGTGGAACACTGAAGCTTTCTTT.